A selection of T cell receptor beta chains follows, all from one sample in a study of OX40 agonist ivuxolimab in advanced cancers. Libraries were prepared by immunoSEQ multiplex PCR; TCRdb keeps only in-frame clonotypes and omits some of them. This table holds some 40,000 clones, around three quarters found once. Here the sequenced sample was CD4+ or CD8+ T cells sorted from blood, taken in a trial of the OX40 agonist ivuxolimab. The receptors shown here come from an adult with an advanced solid tumor such as melanoma, head and neck, liver or kidney cancer. The CDR3 runs from the conserved cysteine through the conserved F or W. A D gene is named only where the DNA matches it firmly. A row's size may be missing; if present it is once, few, many or a size class.

j_call | v_call | d_call | clone_size | cdr3_aa | cdr3_nt
TRBJ2-1 | TRBV10-1 | TRBD2 | few | CASRGRAVSQEQFF | TGCGCCAGCCGCGGGAGGGCCGTCTCGCAGGAGCAGTTCTTC
TRBJ1-5 | TRBV19 | - | few | CASSRWVRGNQPQHF | TGTGCCAGTAGTAGGTGGGTCCGGGGCAATCAGCCCCAGCATTTT
TRBJ1-3 | TRBV29-1 | - | - | CSVEGSGSGNTIYF | TGCAGCGTTGAGGGCTCTGGCTCTGGAAACACCATATATTTT
TRBJ2-1 | TRBV10-1 | TRBD1 | once | CASSLRDRGNEQFF | TGCGCCAGCAGTCTACGGGACAGGGGCAATGAGCAGTTCTTC
TRBJ1-4 | TRBV6-1 | TRBD1 | - | CASSSLQGPREKLFF | TGTGCCAGCAGTAGCCTACAGGGGCCTAGGGAAAAACTGTTTTTT
TRBJ1-1 | TRBV6-5 | TRBD1 | - | CASRGTGAPEAFF | TGTGCCAGCAGAGGGACAGGGGCCCCTGAAGCTTTCTTT
TRBJ1-2 | TRBV18 | - | - | CASSSRDSSYGYTF | TGTGCCAGCTCATCCCGGGACTCAAGCTATGGCTACACCTTC
TRBJ1-4 | TRBV28 | - | - | CASSLGRMEKLFF | TGTGCCAGCAGTTTAGGCAGAATGGAAAAACTGTTTTTT
TRBJ2-3 | TRBV21-1 | - | - | CASSKAGTSAFTDTQYF | TGTGCCAGCAGCAAAGCCGGGACTAGCGCTTTCACAGATACGCAGTATTTT
TRBJ1-2 | TRBV6-1 | TRBD1 | - | CASSGYRQGANYGYTF | TGTGCCAGCAGTGGTTACAGACAGGGAGCTAACTATGGCTACACCTTC
TRBJ1-1 | TRBV6-6 | - | once | CATVRPGGEAFF | TGTGCCACGGTGCGTCCCGGGGGTGAAGCTTTCTTT
TRBJ2-7 | TRBV28 | - | few | CANIRVRYEQYF | TGTGCCAATATAAGGGTCCGCTACGAGCAGTACTTC
TRBJ2-5 | TRBV9 | - | - | CASSVGGSIETQYF | TGTGCCAGCAGCGTAGGCGGTAGCATAGAGACCCAGTACTTC
TRBJ1-5 | TRBV4-3 | - | - | CASSQDQGRAQHF | TGCGCCAGCAGCCAAGATCAGGGCAGGGCCCAGCATTTT
TRBJ2-3 | TRBV4-3 | TRBD1 | - | CASSQDRDRSTDTQYF | TGCGCCAGCAGCCAAGATAGGGACAGGAGCACAGATACGCAGTATTTT
TRBJ2-3 | TRBV27 | TRBD1 | few | CASRLLGDRGPDTQYF | TGTGCCAGCAGACTCCTCGGGGACAGGGGGCCAGATACGCAGTATTTT
TRBJ2-3 | TRBV7-9 | TRBD2 | - | CASSLGASGIDTQYF | TGTGCCAGCAGCTTAGGGGCTAGCGGTATAGATACGCAGTATTTT
TRBJ1-5 | TRBV4-1 | - | few | CASSPKDGNQPQHF | TGCGCCAGCAGCCCGAAGGATGGCAATCAGCCCCAGCATTTT
TRBJ1-2 | TRBV21-1 | - | few | CASSKVTLGDYYGYTF | TGTGCCAGCAGCAAAGTGACCCTTGGGGATTACTATGGCTACACCTTC
TRBJ1-3 | TRBV30 | - | - | CAWTVRGNTIYF | TGTGCCTGGACCGTGAGGGGAAACACCATATATTTT
TRBJ1-2 | TRBV5-5 | - | few | CASSLATGTNYGYTF | TGTGCCAGCAGCTTGGCTACAGGGACTAACTATGGCTACACCTTC
TRBJ2-7 | TRBV7-9 | TRBD1 | few | CASSIGQGSYEQYF | TGTGCCAGCAGCATCGGACAGGGTTCCTACGAGCAGTACTTC
TRBJ1-2 | TRBV18 | TRBD1 | - | CASSPNILVRTGLPYGYTF | TGTGCCAGCTCACCAAACATACTCGTAAGGACAGGCCTTCCATATGGCTACACCTTC
TRBJ1-4 | TRBV5-1 | - | - | CASSLQGDDEKLFF | TGCGCCAGCAGCTTGCAAGGTGACGATGAAAAACTGTTTTTT
TRBJ1-5 | TRBV19 | - | - | CASSISTAPTNQPQHF | TGTGCCAGTAGTATATCGACAGCTCCCACCAATCAGCCCCAGCATTTT
TRBJ2-1 | TRBV6-4 | TRBD2 | - | CASSDEAGKFEQFF | TGTGCCAGCAGTGACGAAGCGGGAAAGTTTGAGCAGTTCTTC
TRBJ2-1 | TRBV5-8 | - | - | CASRGLSSYNEQFF | TGTGCCAGCAGGGGACTTAGCTCCTACAATGAGCAGTTCTTC
TRBJ2-3 | TRBV2 | - | - | CASSASRDLEQYF | TGTGCCAGCAGTGCCTCCCGGGACTTAGAGCAGTATTTT
TRBJ2-3 | TRBV5-1 | - | - | CASSMGVPTDTQYF | TGCGCCAGCAGCATGGGGGTGCCCACAGATACGCAGTATTTT
TRBJ2-7 | TRBV4-1 | - | once | CASSQAATGDYEQYF | TGCGCCAGCAGCCAAGCGGCGACAGGAGATTACGAGCAGTACTTC
TRBJ2-2 | TRBV11-2 | TRBD2 | - | CASSPRAPAGRGVGELFF | TGTGCCAGCAGCCCGCGCGCACCCGCGGGGAGGGGAGTCGGGGAGCTGTTTTTT
TRBJ1-1 | TRBV10-2 | - | - | CASSESEGRAFF | TGCGCCAGCAGTGAGTCGGAGGGACGAGCTTTCTTT
TRBJ1-1 | TRBV4-3 | TRBD1 | - | CASSQYRGAHTEAFF | TGCGCCAGCAGCCAATACAGGGGGGCGCACACTGAAGCTTTCTTT
TRBJ2-1 | TRBV9 | - | - | CASSPQGGAPFRNEQFF | TGTGCCAGCAGCCCCCAGGGGGGGGCCCCTTTCAGAAATGAGCAGTTCTTC
TRBJ2-5 | TRBV30 | TRBD2 | - | CAWSSGLAGGKETQYF | TGTGCCTGGAGTTCGGGACTAGCGGGAGGCAAAGAGACCCAGTACTTC
TRBJ1-5 | TRBV30 | TRBD1 | - | CAWSGRGHSGNQPQHF | TGTGCCTGGAGTGGGAGGGGGCACTCCGGCAATCAGCCCCAGCATTTT
TRBJ2-7 | TRBV5-4 | TRBD2 | few | CASSFSSGKSEQYF | TGTGCCAGCAGCTTCTCTAGCGGGAAGAGCGAGCAGTACTTC
TRBJ2-5 | TRBV7-7 | - | - | CASSLELGKETQYF | TGTGCCAGCAGCTTAGAATTGGGAAAAGAGACCCAGTACTTC
TRBJ2-7 | TRBV29-1 | - | - | CSVESGNEQYF | TGCAGCGTTGAATCCGGGAACGAGCAGTACTTC
TRBJ2-5 | TRBV9 | - | once | CASSRGFGVGETQYF | TGTGCCAGCAGTCGGGGTTTCGGAGTCGGAGAGACCCAGTACTTC
TRBJ1-2 | TRBV19 | TRBD1 | few | CASTQGAPGYTF | TGTGCCAGTACCCAGGGGGCGCCTGGCTACACCTTC
TRBJ1-1 | TRBV19 | TRBD1 | - | CASTAPGTGTPEAFF | TGTGCCAGTACCGCCCCCGGGACAGGGACCCCTGAAGCTTTCTTT
TRBJ1-5 | TRBV21-1 | - | - | CASSTRGDGEPNQPQHF | TGTGCCAGCAGCACTCGGGGCGACGGGGAGCCTAATCAGCCCCAGCATTTT
TRBJ2-5 | TRBV28 | - | - | CASSLLERAQYF | TGTGCCAGCAGTTTATTGGAAAGGGCCCAGTACTTC
TRBJ2-1 | TRBV9 | - | - | CASSVGGGTSYNEQFF | TGTGCCAGCAGCGTAGGGGGTGGGACCTCCTACAATGAGCAGTTCTTC
TRBJ1-5 | TRBV18 | TRBD1 | - | CASSPTGGGQPQHF | TGTGCCAGCTCACCTACAGGGGGCGGCCAGCCCCAGCATTTT
TRBJ2-1 | TRBV2 | TRBD1 | - | CASSIRRDSAYNEQFF | TGTGCCAGCAGTATCCGAAGGGACAGCGCCTACAATGAGCAGTTCTTC
TRBJ2-2 | TRBV4-1 | - | - | CASSQTSEITGELFF | TGCGCCAGCAGCCAAACGTCGGAGATCACCGGGGAGCTGTTTTTT
TRBJ2-1 | TRBV4-3 | - | - | CASSQDHSSYNEQFF | TGCGCCAGCAGCCAAGATCATAGCTCCTACAATGAGCAGTTCTTC
TRBJ2-5 | TRBV7-2 | - | - | CASSPRADQETQYF | TGTGCCAGCAGCCCTAGGGCGGATCAAGAGACCCAGTACTTC
TRBJ2-3 | TRBV27 | TRBD1 | few | CASSFDRASRTQYF | TGTGCCAGCAGTTTCGACAGGGCATCGCGTACGCAGTATTTT
TRBJ2-3 | TRBV18 | - | - | CASSPKAGESTDTQYF | TGTGCCAGCTCACCAAAGGCAGGAGAGAGCACAGATACGCAGTATTTT
TRBJ1-1 | TRBV7-2 | - | - | CASSLGGANTEAFF | TGTGCCAGCAGCTTAGGGGGGGCGAACACTGAAGCTTTCTTT
TRBJ2-7 | TRBV6-6 | - | - | CASSYGTSHYEQYF | TGTGCCAGCAGTTATGGGACGTCTCACTACGAGCAGTACTTC
TRBJ2-7 | TRBV9 | - | once | CASSVDQRASYEQYF | TGTGCCAGCAGCGTAGACCAGCGGGCATCCTACGAGCAGTACTTC
TRBJ2-7 | TRBV7-6 | TRBD1 | - | CASSLASTGTGAYEQYF | TGTGCCAGCAGCTTAGCGAGTACCGGGACAGGAGCCTACGAGCAGTACTTC
TRBJ2-1 | TRBV5-6 | - | few | CASSRWGDIGPSNEQFF | TGTGCCAGCAGCCGGTGGGGGGACATCGGCCCGTCTAATGAGCAGTTCTTC